The 19 T cell receptor beta chains below were found in one sample sequenced in a study of technical replicates of blood from a handful of donors. Method: immunoSEQ multiplex PCR; TCRdb's copy keeps in-frame clones and lacks some. The profile shows fewer than 90,000 clones, around 94% of them singletons. Sequencing was done on a sample of T cells isolated from PBMCs. All receptors come from a human donor in good health.

The CDR3 loop reads CASSPSGGRDYGYTF. The CDR3 bases are TGTGCCAGCTCACCCTCAGGGGGCCGGGACTATGGCTACACCTTC. This chain joins TRBV18 and TRBJ1-2; 8 bases fit TRBD1. Germline assignment: CDR1 KGHSH and CDR2 LQKENI. V lost 3 bases to trimming and J lost 3 bases; unmatched junction nucleotides: 6. The CDR3 contains 15 residues.

V usage is TRBV15 and J usage is TRBJ2-3; 14 nucleotides match TRBD2. Trimming at V came to 1 base and at J to 8 bases, leaving 11 bases not matched to a gene. CDR3 size: 18 residues. CDR1 is LNHNV and CDR2 is YYDKDF in the germline V gene (reference sequence). CDR3 sequence (DNA): TGTGCCACCAGCAGAGGCGGCTCGGGACTAGCGGGAGTAGGTACGCAGTATTTT. Translating it yields CATSRGGSGLAGVGTQYF.

The DNA of the CDR3 is TGCAGCGTTGAACGGGAGGTTGATGGAAACACCATATATTTT. Translated: CSVEREVDGNTIYF. This sequence joins TRBV29-1 and TRBJ1-3; D unclear. The length of the CDR3 is 14 residues. The V end was cut by 2 bases, the J end by 3 bases, with 11 bases between. Looked up from germline, CDR1 is SQVTM and CDR2 is ANQGSEA.

V is TRBV6-5 and J is TRBJ1-1, with TRBD1 identical over 11 bases. The V gene end was trimmed by 0 bases and the J gene end by 5 bases; junction bases not matched to a gene: 5. The germline V gene has CDR1 MNHEY and CDR2 SVGAGI. The CDR3 length is 16 residues. In DNA, the CDR3 is TGTGCCAGCAGTTACTCGCCGGGACAGGGGGGGACTGAAGCTTTCTTT. Its protein is CASSYSPGQGGTEAFF.

This clone was observed a handful of times. The V call is TRBV4-1, the J call TRBJ2-7, with 11 bases identical to TRBD2. J was trimmed by 7 bases and V by 0 bases; bases with no gene match: 11. Germline V gene lookup returns CDR1 MGHRA and CDR2 YSYEKL. The CDR3 is 17 residues long. CDR3 sequence: CASSQDLLAGDVWEQYF. CDR3 bases: TGCGCCAGCAGCCAAGATTTACTAGCGGGAGACGTCTGGGAGCAGTACTTC.

The chain joins TRBV5-1 to TRBJ2-3; 8 positions agree with TRBD1. This CDR3 spans 16 amino acids. Unmatched junction bases numbered 8, after V lost 2 bases and J lost 3 bases. Germline V gives CDR1 SGHRS, CDR2 YFSETQ. The chain's CDR3 is CASSFGRTGSTDTQYF. The CDR3 DNA reads TGCGCCAGCAGCTTTGGGCGGACAGGGTCGACAGATACGCAGTATTTT.

The V gene is TRBV5-3, the J gene TRBJ2-7, with a possible D match to TRBD1 (6 bases). TRBV5-3 qualifies as an ORF whose function is uncertain. Trimming left V 3 bases short and J 3 bases short, with 16 bases between. This CDR3 has 15 residues. CDR3 coding DNA: TGTGCCAGAAGCTGGGTGGGAAAACAGGGCTACGAGCAGTACTTC. This translates into CARSWVGKQGYEQYF.

The chain is built from TRBV27 and TRBJ1-5; possible D gene TRBD1, 6 bases. CDR3 length: 16 residues. Germline CDR1 is MNHEY and CDR2 is SMNVEV (reference sequence). V was trimmed by 2 bases and J by 6 bases, leaving 17 bases between them. CDR3 in DNA: TGTGCCAGCAGTTTAGCTTCAGGGGAAAAGGGTCAGCCCCAGCATTTT. It yields the protein CASSLASGEKGQPQHF.

The chain uses TRBV2 and TRBJ1-2, with D hard to call. Germline values: CDR1 SNHLY, CDR2 FYNNEI. This CDR3 has 14 residues. The V end was cut by 3 bases, the J end by 5 bases, with 13 bases between. The CDR3 spells CASSETPSNYGYTF. In DNA form, the CDR3 reads TGTGCCAGCAGTGAGACTCCTAGCAATTATGGCTACACCTTC.

The V and J genes are TRBV5-6 and TRBJ2-1, with D possibly TRBD2 on 6 matching bases. CDR3 size: 17 residues. Trimming took off 0 bases at V and 2 bases at J, with 15 bases between the two ends. Germline V lookup: CDR1 SGHDT, CDR2 YYEEEE. The CDR3 protein is CASSLDREFPTYNEQFF. Here the CDR3 DNA reads TGTGCCAGCAGCTTGGACCGGGAGTTCCCTACCTACAATGAGCAGTTCTTC.

The V and J genes are TRBV27 and TRBJ1-5; D unclear. The germline V gene encodes CDR1 MNHEY and CDR2 SMNVEV (reference sequence). This CDR3 comprises 14 residues. Trimming cost V 3 bases and J 4 bases, with 10 bases left between them. The DNA for the CDR3 is TGTGCCAGCAGTTTGGGAGGAAAGAATCAGCCCCAGCATTTT. Translated: CASSLGGKNQPQHF.

The rearrangement links TRBV9 to TRBJ2-5; a weak D match, TRBD2 (6 bases). The ends were cut back, 5 bases at V and 6 bases at J, with 20 bases in the middle. CDR3 length equals 15 residues. CDR1 is SGDLS, CDR2 YYNGEE, per germline. CDR3 sequence reads: CASSRRDSRPKTQYF. In nucleotides, the CDR3 is TGTGCCAGCAGTCGCCGGGACTCTCGACCTAAGACCCAGTACTTC.

The V and J genes are TRBV23-1 and TRBJ2-3, with 14 bases that match TRBD2. TRBV23-1 is sorted into the ORF group, with uncertain function. Trimming removed 7 bases from V and 6 bases from J; junction bases left unmatched: 9. The CDR3 consists of 16 residues. The CDR3 sequence: CASTPPGLAGEDTQYF. The CDR3 nucleotides are TGCGCCAGCACTCCCCCGGGACTAGCGGGAGAGGATACGCAGTATTTT.

The chain couples TRBV18 to TRBJ2-5; 12 bases match TRBD1. Germline lookup yields CDR1 KGHSH and CDR2 LQKENI. The trim removed 3 bases at V and 5 bases at J, leaving 7 bases unmatched. The CDR3 is made up of 16 amino acids. The CDR3 sequence is CASSPAGTGGTETQYF. The CDR3 coding sequence is TGTGCCAGCTCACCGGCAGGGACAGGGGGCACGGAGACCCAGTACTTC. Full variable domain (missing parts from reference TRBV18 and TRBJ2-5): NAGVMQNPRHLVRRRGQEARLRCSPMKGHSHVYWYRQLPEEGLKFMVYLQKENIIDESGMPKERFSAEFPKEGPSILRIQQVVRGDSAAYFCASSPAGTGGTETQYFGPGTRLLVL.

This rearrangement joins TRBV5-1 to TRBJ2-7; weak D call: TRBD2 (6 bases). The V end was cut by 2 bases, the J end by 2 bases, with 8 bases between. In germline, CDR1 is SGHRS, CDR2 YFSETQ. The CDR3 length is 13 residues. The CDR3 region is CASSLGGPYEQYF. The CDR3 bases are TGCGCCAGCAGCTTAGGAGGGCCCTACGAGCAGTACTTC. Variable domain in full (rest from reference TRBV5-1 and TRBJ2-7): KAGVTQTPRYLIKTRGQQVTLSCSPISGHRSVSWYQQTPGQGLQFLFEYFSETQRNKGNFPGRFSGRQFSNSRSEMNVSTLELGDSALYLCASSLGGPYEQYFGPGTRLTVT.

The gene calls are TRBV7-6 and TRBJ2-1; 11 bases line up with TRBD1. V trimming: 1 base; J trimming: 1 base; junction bases outside the gene matches: 6. CDR1 SGHVS and CDR2 FNYEAQ come from the germline V gene. The CDR3 has 18 residues. The CDR3 reads CASSLVGTGGLSYNEQFF. In DNA form, the CDR3 reads TGTGCCAGCAGCTTAGTAGGGACAGGGGGTTTGTCCTACAATGAGCAGTTCTTC.

This clone has only one observation. The chain couples TRBV19 to TRBJ2-3; 16 nucleotides match TRBD2. The V and J ends lost 3 bases and 3 bases, in that order; junction bases with no gene match: 3. The CDR3 covers 17 residues. Germline CDR1 LNHDA, CDR2 SQIVND (reference sequence). For the CDR3, the DNA is TGTGCCAGTAGTATGGGGGGACTAGCGGGAGGGACAGATACGCAGTATTTT. Translation: CASSMGGLAGGTDTQYF. Combining the CDR3 with reference TRBV19 and TRBJ2-3 gives the whole variable domain DGGITQSPKYLFRKEGQNVTLSCEQNLNHDAMYWYRQDPGQGLRLIYYSQIVNDFQKGDIAEGYSVSREKKESFPLTVTSAQKNPTAFYLCASSMGGLAGGTDTQYFGPGTRLTVL.

V gene TRBV30 combines with J gene TRBJ2-7; 10 bases agree with TRBD2. The ends lost 3 bases at V and 4 bases at J; junction bases unmatched: 3. The CDR3 is made up of 13 amino acids. Germline lookup yields CDR1 GTSNPN and CDR2 SVGIG (reference sequence). Here the CDR3 DNA reads TGTGCCTGGAGGTCTAGCGGGAGTTACGAGCAGTACTTC. Translated: CAWRSSGSYEQYF.

The chain uses TRBV5-1 and TRBJ2-3; TRBD2 agrees at 13 bases. The CDR3 spans 17 residues. The germline V gene encodes CDR1 SGHRS and CDR2 YFSETQ. The V segment lost 0 bases and the J segment 1 base; nucleotides outside the gene matches: 2. CDR3 DNA: TGCGCCAGCAGCTTGGCCGGACTAGCGGGAGGCACAGATACGCAGTATTTT. Its translation: CASSLAGLAGGTDTQYF.